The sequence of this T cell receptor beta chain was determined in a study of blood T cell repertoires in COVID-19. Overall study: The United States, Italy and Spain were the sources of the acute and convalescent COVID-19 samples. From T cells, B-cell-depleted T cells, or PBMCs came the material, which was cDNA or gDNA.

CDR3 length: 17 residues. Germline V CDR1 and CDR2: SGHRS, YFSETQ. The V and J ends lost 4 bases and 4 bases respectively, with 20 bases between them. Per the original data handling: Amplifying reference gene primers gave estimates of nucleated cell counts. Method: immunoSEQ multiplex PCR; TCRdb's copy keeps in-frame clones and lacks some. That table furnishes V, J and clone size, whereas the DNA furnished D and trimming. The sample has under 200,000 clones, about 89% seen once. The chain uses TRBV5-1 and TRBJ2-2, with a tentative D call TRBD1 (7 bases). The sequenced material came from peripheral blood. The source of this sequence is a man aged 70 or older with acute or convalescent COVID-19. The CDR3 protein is CASSRIQGRSRTGELFF. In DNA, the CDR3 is TGCGCCAGCAGCCGCATACAGGGGAGGTCGCGCACCGGGGAGCTGTTTTTT.